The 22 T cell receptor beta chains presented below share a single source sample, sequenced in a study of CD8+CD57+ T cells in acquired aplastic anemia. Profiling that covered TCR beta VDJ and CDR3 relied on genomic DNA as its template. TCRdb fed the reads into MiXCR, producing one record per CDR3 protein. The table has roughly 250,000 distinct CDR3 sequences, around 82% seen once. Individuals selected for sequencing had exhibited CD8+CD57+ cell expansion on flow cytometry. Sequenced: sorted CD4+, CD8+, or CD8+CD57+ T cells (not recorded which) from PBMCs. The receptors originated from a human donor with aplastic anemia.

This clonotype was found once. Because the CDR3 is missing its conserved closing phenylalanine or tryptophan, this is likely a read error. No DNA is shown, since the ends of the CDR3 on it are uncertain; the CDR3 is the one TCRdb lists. This CDR3 reads CASSMGGTTNNEQFFV. The gene calls are TRBV19 and TRBJ2-2; the listed D gene, TRBD1, was not tested against the DNA. Germline assignment: CDR1 LNHDA and CDR2 SQIVND (reference sequence). Counting both end residues, the CDR3 totals 16 amino acids.

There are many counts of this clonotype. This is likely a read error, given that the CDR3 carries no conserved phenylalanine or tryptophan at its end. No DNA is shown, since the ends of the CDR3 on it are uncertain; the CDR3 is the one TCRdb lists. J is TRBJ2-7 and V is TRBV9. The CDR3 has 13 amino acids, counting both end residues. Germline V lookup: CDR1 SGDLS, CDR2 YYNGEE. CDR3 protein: CASSVYQNSYNEL.

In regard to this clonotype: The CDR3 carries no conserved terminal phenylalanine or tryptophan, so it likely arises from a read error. The CDR3 spells CASSDRGNYGYTS. As DNA, the CDR3 is TGTGCCAGCAGTGATAGAGGGAACTATGGCTACACCTCC. This sequence joins TRBV25-1 and TRBJ1-2; unclear D gene. Germline CDR1 reads MGHDK; CDR2 reads SYGVNS. With 3 bases removed from V and 2 bases from J, the gap between germline ends came to 7 bases. This CDR3 region has 13 residues.

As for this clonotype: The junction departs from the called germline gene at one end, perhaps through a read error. The CDR3 sequence is CASSGGGGGGYDEQFF. In DNA form, the CDR3 reads TGTGCCAGCAGCGGGGGGGGGGGGGGCGGCTACGATGAGCAGTTCTTC. This chain uses TRBV9 with TRBJ2-1, with D possibly matching TRBD2 (7 bases). The CDR3 has 16 amino acids. Germline V CDR1 and CDR2: SGDLS, YYNGEE.

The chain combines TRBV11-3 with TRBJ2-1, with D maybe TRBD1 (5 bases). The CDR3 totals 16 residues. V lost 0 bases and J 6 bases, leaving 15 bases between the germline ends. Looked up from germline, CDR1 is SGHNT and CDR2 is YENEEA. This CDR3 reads CASSLDPTVALNEQFF. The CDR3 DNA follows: TGTGCCAGCAGCTTAGACCCGACAGTAGCTCTCAATGAGCAGTTCTTC.

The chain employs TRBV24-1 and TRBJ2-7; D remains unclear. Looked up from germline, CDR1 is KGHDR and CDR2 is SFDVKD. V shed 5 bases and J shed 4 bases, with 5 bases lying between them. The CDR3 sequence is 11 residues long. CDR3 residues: CATSGGYEQYF. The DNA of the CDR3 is TGTGCCACCAGTGGGGGATACGAGCAGTACTTC.

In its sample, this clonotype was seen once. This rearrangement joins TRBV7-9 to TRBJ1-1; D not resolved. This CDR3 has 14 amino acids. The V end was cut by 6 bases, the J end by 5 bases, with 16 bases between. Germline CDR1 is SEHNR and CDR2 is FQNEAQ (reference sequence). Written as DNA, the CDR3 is TGTGCCAGCAGAATGGGTGCGGAGTGGACTGAAGCTTTCTTT. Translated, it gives CASRMGAEWTEAFF. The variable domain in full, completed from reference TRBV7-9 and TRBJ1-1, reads DTGVSQNPRHKITKRGQNVTFRCDPISEHNRLYWYRQTLGQGPEFLTYFQNEAQLEKSRLLSDRFSAERPKGSFSTLEIQRTEQGDSAMYLCASRMGAEWTEAFFGQGTRLTVV.

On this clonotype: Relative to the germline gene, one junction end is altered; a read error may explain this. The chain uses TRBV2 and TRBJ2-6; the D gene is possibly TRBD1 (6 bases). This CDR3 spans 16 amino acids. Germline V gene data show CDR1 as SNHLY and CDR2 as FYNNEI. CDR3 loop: CASSLGGSDGPNVLTF. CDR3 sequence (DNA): TGTGCCAGCAGCTTAGGGGGTAGCGACGGGCCCAACGTTCTGACTTTC.

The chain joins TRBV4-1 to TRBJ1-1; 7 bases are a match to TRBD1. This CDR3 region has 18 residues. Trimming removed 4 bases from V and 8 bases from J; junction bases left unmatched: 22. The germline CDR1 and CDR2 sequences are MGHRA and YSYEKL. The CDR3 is CASSRKGRNTGEQGEAFF. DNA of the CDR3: TGCGCCAGCAGCCGGAAGGGACGTAACACCGGGGAACAGGGGGAAGCTTTCTTT.

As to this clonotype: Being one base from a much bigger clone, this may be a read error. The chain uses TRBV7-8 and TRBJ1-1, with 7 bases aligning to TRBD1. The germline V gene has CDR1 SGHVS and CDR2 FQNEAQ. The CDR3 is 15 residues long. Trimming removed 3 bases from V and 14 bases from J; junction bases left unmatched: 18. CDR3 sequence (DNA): TGTGCCAGCAGCTTTGATCCAGCCGGGACAGCCCATTCCTTCTTT. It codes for CASSFDPAGTAHSFF.

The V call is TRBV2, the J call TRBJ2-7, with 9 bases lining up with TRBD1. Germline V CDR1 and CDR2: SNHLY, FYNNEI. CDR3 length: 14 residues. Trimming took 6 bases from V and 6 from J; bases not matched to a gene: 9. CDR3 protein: CASSPGQGHTEQYV. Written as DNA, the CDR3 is TGTGCCAGCAGCCCGGGACAGGGACATACCGAGCAGTACGTC.

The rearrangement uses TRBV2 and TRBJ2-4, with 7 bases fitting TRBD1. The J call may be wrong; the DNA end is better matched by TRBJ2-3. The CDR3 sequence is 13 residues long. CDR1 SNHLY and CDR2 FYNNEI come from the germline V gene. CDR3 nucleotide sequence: TGTGCCAGCGGGGAAGGGGGCACCATTCCGCAGTATTTT. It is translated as CASGEGGTIPQYF.

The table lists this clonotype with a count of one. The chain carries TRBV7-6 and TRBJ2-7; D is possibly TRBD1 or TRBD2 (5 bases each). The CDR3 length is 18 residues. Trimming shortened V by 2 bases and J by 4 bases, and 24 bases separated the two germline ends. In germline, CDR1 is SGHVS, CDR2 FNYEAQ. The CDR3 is CASSLPHGTTETQYEQYV. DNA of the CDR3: TGTGCCAGCAGCTTACCTCACGGGACGACAGAGACCCAGTACGAGCAGTACGTC.

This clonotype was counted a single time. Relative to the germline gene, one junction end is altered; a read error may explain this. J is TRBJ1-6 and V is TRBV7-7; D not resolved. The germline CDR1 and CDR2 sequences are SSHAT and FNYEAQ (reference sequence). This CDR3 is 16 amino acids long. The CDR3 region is CASSLAGKIPNSPLHF. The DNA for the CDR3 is TGTGCTAGCAGCTTGGCCGGGAAGATACCTAATTCACCCCTCCACTTT.

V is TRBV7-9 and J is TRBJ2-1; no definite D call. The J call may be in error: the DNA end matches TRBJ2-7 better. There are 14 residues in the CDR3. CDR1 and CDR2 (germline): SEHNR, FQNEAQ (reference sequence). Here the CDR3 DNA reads TGTGCCAGCAGCCACCGGGCCTGGGTCGACGAGCAGTACTTC. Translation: CASSHRAWVDEQYF.

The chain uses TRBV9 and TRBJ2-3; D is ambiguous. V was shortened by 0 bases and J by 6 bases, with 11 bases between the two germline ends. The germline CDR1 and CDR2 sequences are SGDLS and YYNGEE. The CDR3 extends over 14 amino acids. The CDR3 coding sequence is TGTGCCAGCAGCGTAGCTACTCAAGGGGATACGCAGTATTTT. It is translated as CASSVATQGDTQYF. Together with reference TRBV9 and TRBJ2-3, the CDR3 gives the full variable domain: DSGVTQTPKHLITATGQRVTLRCSPRSGDLSVYWYQQSLDQGLQFLIQYYNGEERAKGNILERFSAQQFPDLHSELNLSSLELGDSALYFCASSVATQGDTQYFGPGTRLTVL.

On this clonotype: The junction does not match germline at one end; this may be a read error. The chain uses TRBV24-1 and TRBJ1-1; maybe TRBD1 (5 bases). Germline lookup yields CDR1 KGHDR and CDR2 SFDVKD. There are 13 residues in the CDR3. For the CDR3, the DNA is TGTGCCACCAGAGAGGGACCCATTGCTGAGGCTTTCTTT. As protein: CATREGPIAEAFF.

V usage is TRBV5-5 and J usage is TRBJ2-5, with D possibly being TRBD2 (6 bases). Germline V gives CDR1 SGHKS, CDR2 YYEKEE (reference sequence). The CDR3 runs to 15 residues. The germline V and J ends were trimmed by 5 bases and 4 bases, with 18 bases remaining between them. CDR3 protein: CASSWGGAWGETQYF. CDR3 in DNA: TGTGCCAGCAGTTGGGGCGGGGCTTGGGGAGAGACCCAGTACTTC. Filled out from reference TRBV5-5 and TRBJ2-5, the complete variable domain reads DAGVTQSPTHLIKTRGQQVTLRCSPISGHKSVSWYQQVLGQGPQFIFQYYEKEERGRGNFPDRFSARQFPNYSSELNVNALLLGDSALYLCASSWGGAWGETQYFGPGTRLLVL.

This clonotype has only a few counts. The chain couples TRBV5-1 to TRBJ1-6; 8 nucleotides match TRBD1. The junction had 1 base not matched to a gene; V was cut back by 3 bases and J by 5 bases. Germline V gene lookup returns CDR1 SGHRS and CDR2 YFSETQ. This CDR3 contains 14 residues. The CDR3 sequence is CASSSGQDNSPLHF. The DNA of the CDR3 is TGCGCCAGCAGCTCGGGACAGGATAATTCACCCCTCCACTTT. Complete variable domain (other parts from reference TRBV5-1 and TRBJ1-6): KAGVTQTPRYLIKTRGQQVTLSCSPISGHRSVSWYQQTPGQGLQFLFEYFSETQRNKGNFPGRFSGRQFSNSRSEMNVSTLELGDSALYLCASSSGQDNSPLHFGNGTRLTVT.

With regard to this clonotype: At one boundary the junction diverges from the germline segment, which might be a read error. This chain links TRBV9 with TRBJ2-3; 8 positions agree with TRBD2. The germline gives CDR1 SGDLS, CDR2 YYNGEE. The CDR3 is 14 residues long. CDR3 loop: CASSLAGSSDKHHF. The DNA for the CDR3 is TGTGCCAGCAGCTTAGCGGGATCGAGTGATAAGCACCATTTT. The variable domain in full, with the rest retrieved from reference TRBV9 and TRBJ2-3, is DSGVTQTPKHLITATGQRVTLRCSPRSGDLSVYWYQQSLDQGLQFLIQYYNGEERAKGNILERFSAQQFPDLHSELNLSSLELGDSALYFCASSLAGSSDKHHFGPGTRLTVL.

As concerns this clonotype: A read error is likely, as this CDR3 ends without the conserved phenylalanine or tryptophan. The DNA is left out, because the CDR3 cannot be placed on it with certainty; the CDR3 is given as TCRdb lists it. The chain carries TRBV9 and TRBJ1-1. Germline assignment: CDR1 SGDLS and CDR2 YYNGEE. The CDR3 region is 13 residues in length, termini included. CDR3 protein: CASSVVQETPASI.

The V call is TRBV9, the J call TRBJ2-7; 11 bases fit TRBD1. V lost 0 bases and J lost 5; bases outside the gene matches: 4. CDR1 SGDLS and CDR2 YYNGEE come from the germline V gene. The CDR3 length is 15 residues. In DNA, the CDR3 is TGTGCCAGCAGCGTAGGGAGGACAGGGGGCAACGAGCAGTACTTC. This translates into CASSVGRTGGNEQYF.